A selection of T cell receptor beta chains follows, all from one sample in a study of CD8 T cells in ankylosing spondylitis. TCRdb independently ran MiXCR on the 5' RACE reads; one entry per CDR3 protein. The table has around 490,000 distinct CDR3 sequences, approximately 5.3% seen once. The specimen was blood, either unsorted or a sorted T cell fraction (not recorded which). The receptors were sampled from a male donor with ankylosing spondylitis. Both conserved end residues are part of each CDR3. The D gene is left open where the match is weak. Not all rows give a size; the values are once, few, many and, for expanded clones, a class.

TRBJ2-5,TRBV7-9,TRBD2,many,CASSLELSSGGGETQYF,TGTGCCAGCAGCTTAGAGTTGTCTAGCGGGGGAGGTGAGACCCAGTACTTC
TRBJ2-7,TRBV29-1,.,many,CSADQGVGEQYF,TGCAGCGCCGATCAGGGAGTAGGGGAGCAGTACTTC
TRBJ2-7,TRBV7-2,.,.,CASSLSVNSYEQYF,TGTGCCAGCAGCTTGTCAGTAAACTCCTACGAGCAGTACTTC
TRBJ2-1,TRBV20-1,TRBD1,few,CSASFPGQAGNEQFF,TGCAGTGCTAGTTTCCCGGGACAGGCGGGCAATGAGCAGTTCTTC
TRBJ2-1,TRBV5-1,TRBD2,many,CASSFSGRYEQFF,TGCGCCAGCAGCTTTAGCGGGAGATATGAGCAGTTCTTC
TRBJ2-2,TRBV10-3,.,.,CAISDGQGNTGELFF,TGTGCCATCAGTGACGGGCAGGGGAACACCGGGGAGCTGTTTTTT
TRBJ2-7,TRBV20-1,TRBD1,many,CSATDRGPSSYEQYF,TGCAGTGCAACGGACAGGGGGCCGAGCTCCTACGAGCAGTACTTC
TRBJ1-2,TRBV5-6,TRBD1,many,CASSLAPGQGGSTF,TGTGCCAGCAGCTTGGCCCCCGGACAGGGGGGCAGCACCTTC
TRBJ1-1,TRBV9,.,many,CASSVDGHEAFF,TGTGCCAGCAGCGTAGACGGCCATGAAGCTTTCTTT
TRBJ2-5,TRBV29-1,TRBD2,many,CSVEGTSGGRETQYF,TGCAGCGTTGAAGGGACTAGCGGGGGGAGAGAGACCCAGTACTTC
TRBJ2-7,TRBV20-1,TRBD2,many,CSARVPPQREIHEQYF,TGCAGTGCTAGAGTCCCCCCCCAGCGGGAGATCCACGAGCAGTACTTC
TRBJ1-2,TRBV5-1,TRBD1,many,CASSSTPGQGYNYGYTF,TGCGCCAGCAGCTCGACCCCGGGACAGGGGTATAACTATGGCTACACCTTC
TRBJ2-1,TRBV7-9,TRBD2,few,CASSRGTSGGGEQFF,TGTGCCAGCAGCAGAGGGACTAGCGGGGGGGGTGAGCAGTTCTTC
TRBJ2-7,TRBV21-1,.,few,CASSFGTSGRPNYEQYF,TGTGCCAGCAGCTTTGGGACTAGCGGGAGGCCTAACTACGAGCAGTACTTC
TRBJ1-2,TRBV20-1,.,few,CTGGNRDYGYTF,TGCACCGGCGGCAACAGGGACTATGGCTACACCTTC
TRBJ1-1,TRBV11-2,.,few,CASSQNRGAGGNTEAFF,TGTGCCAGCAGCCAGAACCGTGGGGCCGGGGGGAACACTGAAGCTTTCTTT
TRBJ2-7,TRBV7-2,TRBD2,many,CASSPGVAGGVEQYF,TGTGCCAGCAGCCCAGGTGTAGCGGGAGGTGTGGAGCAGTACTTC
TRBJ1-1,TRBV20-1,.,many,CSASAVRWGMNTEAFF,TGCAGTGCCTCGGCAGTGCGGTGGGGCATGAACACTGAAGCTTTCTTT
TRBJ2-3,TRBV20-1,TRBD2,many,CSARDLREGDTQYF,TGCAGTGCTAGAGATCTCAGGGAGGGAGATACGCAGTATTTT
TRBJ1-5,TRBV7-2,.,many,CASSWGLEPQHF,TGTGCCAGCAGCTGGGGGTTGGAGCCCCAGCATTTT
TRBJ2-3,TRBV12-3/TRBV12-4,.,many,CASSSGKGASTDTQYF,TGTGCCAGCAGTTCGGGCAAGGGCGCTAGCACAGATACGCAGTATTTT
TRBJ2-6,TRBV5-1,.,few,CASSYLGPLPGANVLTF,TGCGCCAGCAGCTATCTCGGACCTCTTCCCGGGGCCAACGTCCTGACTTTC
TRBJ1-4,TRBV7-8,TRBD1,.,CASTLRRDRGEKLFF,TGTGCCAGCACCCTACGACGGGACAGGGGTGAAAAACTGTTTTTT
TRBJ2-3,TRBV20-1,.,many,CSAPRDRNTDTQYF,TGCAGTGCTCCCCGGGACCGTAACACAGATACGCAGTATTTT
TRBJ2-7,TRBV20-1,TRBD2,many,CSASELADSYEQYF,TGCAGTGCTAGCGAACTAGCGGACTCCTACGAGCAGTACTTC
TRBJ1-1,TRBV12-3/TRBV12-4,.,many,CASSSVRWSTEAFF,TGTGCCAGCAGCTCTGTGAGGTGGAGCACTGAAGCTTTCTTT
TRBJ1-1,TRBV28,TRBD1,.,CASRGETGGTEAFF,TGTGCCAGCAGAGGTGAGACAGGGGGAACTGAAGCTTTCTTT
TRBJ2-1,TRBV3-1,.,few,CASSQELILYNEQFF,TGTGCCAGCAGCCAAGAGTTAATTCTGTACAATGAGCAGTTCTTC
TRBJ2-5,TRBV7-2,.,many,CASSLSFGETQYF,TGTGCCAGCAGCTTATCGTTTGGGGAGACCCAGTACTTC
TRBJ1-2,TRBV27,TRBD1,many,CASSFARQGYYGYTF,TGTGCCAGCAGTTTCGCGAGACAGGGGTACTATGGCTACACCTTC
TRBJ1-1,TRBV12-3/TRBV12-4,.,many,CASSFGMGTEAFF,TGTGCCAGCAGTTTTGGGATGGGCACTGAAGCTTTCTTT
TRBJ2-3,TRBV20-1,TRBD2,many,CSARGGGDTQYF,TGCAGTGCTAGAGGGGGAGGGGATACGCAGTATTTT
TRBJ1-5,TRBV29-1,.,many,CSSQWGNQPQHF,TGCAGCTCCCAATGGGGTAATCAGCCCCAGCATTTT
TRBJ1-2,TRBV4-3,.,.,CASSLGAPAEGYTF,TGCGCCAGCAGCCTGGGGGCACCGGCGGAGGGCTACACCTTC
TRBJ2-3,TRBV20-1,TRBD2,many,CSAIAAGAVDTQYF,TGCAGTGCTATCGCAGCGGGAGCGGTAGATACGCAGTATTTT
TRBJ2-1,TRBV7-6,TRBD1,many,CASSLRAGQGYNEQFF,TGTGCCAGCAGCTTAAGGGCAGGACAGGGCTACAATGAGCAGTTCTTC
TRBJ2-1,TRBV29-1,TRBD1,many,CSVWTGGRYEQFF,TGCAGCGTGTGGACAGGGGGTAGGTATGAGCAGTTCTTC
TRBJ2-1,TRBV7-9,TRBD2,many,CASSSFGTREEHEQFF,TGTGCCAGCAGCTCGTTCGGGACTAGAGAGGAACATGAGCAGTTCTTC
TRBJ1-1,TRBV7-8,.,many,CASSRGGVTEAFF,TGTGCCAGCAGCCGGGGGGGGGTTACTGAAGCTTTCTTT
TRBJ2-3,TRBV7-2,.,many,CASSPPRTGDTQYF,TGTGCCAGCAGCCCTCCTAGGACGGGAGATACGCAGTATTTT
TRBJ1-1,TRBV6-1,.,many,CASTKEGRTEAFF,TGTGCCAGCACCAAGGAGGGTAGGACTGAAGCTTTCTTT
TRBJ2-6,TRBV5-1,.,few,CASSGTSATISSGANVLTF,TGCGCCAGCAGCGGTACCAGTGCTACTATCAGCTCTGGGGCCAACGTCCTGACTTTC
TRBJ2-1,TRBV6-1,TRBD2,few,CASSEEPAGGRGEQFF,TGTGCCAGCAGTGAAGAGCCAGCGGGGGGTCGCGGTGAGCAGTTCTTC
TRBJ1-5,TRBV7-9,.,.,CASSSSGSNQPQHF,TGTGCCAGCAGCAGCAGTGGTAGCAATCAGCCCCAGCATTTT
TRBJ2-3,TRBV5-1,TRBD1,many,CASSWGQGAGDTQYF,TGCGCCAGCAGCTGGGGACAGGGGGCTGGAGATACGCAGTATTTT
TRBJ2-7,TRBV11-2,TRBD2,many,CASSFRLAGPSYEQYF,TGTGCCAGCAGCTTCAGACTAGCGGGGCCGTCCTACGAGCAGTACTTC
TRBJ2-7,TRBV4-3,TRBD2,many,CASSLRTSGNYEQYF,TGCGCCAGCAGCCTCAGGACTAGCGGGAATTACGAGCAGTACTTC
TRBJ1-1,TRBV5-5,TRBD1,few,CASRDRQNTEAFF,TGTGCCAGCCGGGACAGACAAAACACTGAAGCTTTCTTT
TRBJ1-1,TRBV29-1,.,.,CSVEGGGRWGAFF,TGCAGCGTTGAGGGAGGCGGCAGGTGGGGAGCTTTCTTT
TRBJ1-3,TRBV4-3,.,many,CASSLSPGGTIYF,TGCGCCAGCAGCCTAAGCCCAGGTGGCACCATATATTTT
TRBJ2-7,TRBV5-1,TRBD1,many,CASSLGPRTGRYEQYF,TGCGCCAGCAGCTTGGGCCCCCGGACAGGGAGGTACGAGCAGTACTTC
TRBJ2-7,TRBV15,.,.,CATSRVIGAPYEQYF,TGTGCCACCAGCAGAGTAATAGGGGCACCCTACGAGCAGTACTTC
TRBJ2-6,TRBV10-3,.,many,CAISESGAGANVLTF,TGTGCCATCAGTGAGTCCGGCGCTGGGGCCAACGTCCTGACTTTC
TRBJ1-5,TRBV4-3,TRBD1,many,CASSPQHTGENQPQHF,TGCGCCAGCAGCCCACAACATACAGGGGAGAATCAGCCCCAGCATTTT
TRBJ1-5,TRBV30,.,.,CAWSVGVNQPQHF,TGTGCCTGGAGTGTCGGGGTCAATCAGCCCCAGCATTTT
TRBJ1-4,TRBV12-3/TRBV12-4,.,.,CASSATGKLFF,TGTGCCAGCAGTGCCACAGGGAAACTGTTTTTT
TRBJ2-1,TRBV5-4,.,many,CASSFGLSAYNEQFF,TGTGCCAGCAGCTTTGGTTTAAGCGCCTACAATGAGCAGTTCTTC
TRBJ2-3,TRBV4-1,TRBD2,many,CASSQTSASGDTQYF,TGCGCCAGCAGCCAGACTAGCGCCTCCGGCGATACGCAGTATTTT
TRBJ2-2,TRBV7-2,.,many,CASTIFRNPGELFF,TGTGCCAGCACCATTTTCAGGAACCCCGGGGAGCTGTTTTTT
TRBJ2-3,TRBV5-1,TRBD1,.,CASSLSTGLLGTQYF,TGCGCCAGCAGCTTATCGACAGGGCTGCTTGGAACGCAGTATTTT